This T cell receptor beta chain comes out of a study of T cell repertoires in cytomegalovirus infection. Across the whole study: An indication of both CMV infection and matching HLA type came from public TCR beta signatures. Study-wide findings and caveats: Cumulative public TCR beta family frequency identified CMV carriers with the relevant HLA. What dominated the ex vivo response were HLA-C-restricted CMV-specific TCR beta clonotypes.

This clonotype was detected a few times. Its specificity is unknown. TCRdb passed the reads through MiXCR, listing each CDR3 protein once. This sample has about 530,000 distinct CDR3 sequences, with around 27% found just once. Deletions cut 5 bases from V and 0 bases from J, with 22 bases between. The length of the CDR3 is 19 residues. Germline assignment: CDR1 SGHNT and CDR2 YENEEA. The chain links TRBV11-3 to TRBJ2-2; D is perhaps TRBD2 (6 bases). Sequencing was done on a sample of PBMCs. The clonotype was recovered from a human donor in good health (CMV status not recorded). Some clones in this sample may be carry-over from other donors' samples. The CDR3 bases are TGTGCCAGCAGCCCGCATCGCGTCTTGGCGGGACCGAACACCGGGGAGCTGTTTTTT. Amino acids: CASSPHRVLAGPNTGELFF.